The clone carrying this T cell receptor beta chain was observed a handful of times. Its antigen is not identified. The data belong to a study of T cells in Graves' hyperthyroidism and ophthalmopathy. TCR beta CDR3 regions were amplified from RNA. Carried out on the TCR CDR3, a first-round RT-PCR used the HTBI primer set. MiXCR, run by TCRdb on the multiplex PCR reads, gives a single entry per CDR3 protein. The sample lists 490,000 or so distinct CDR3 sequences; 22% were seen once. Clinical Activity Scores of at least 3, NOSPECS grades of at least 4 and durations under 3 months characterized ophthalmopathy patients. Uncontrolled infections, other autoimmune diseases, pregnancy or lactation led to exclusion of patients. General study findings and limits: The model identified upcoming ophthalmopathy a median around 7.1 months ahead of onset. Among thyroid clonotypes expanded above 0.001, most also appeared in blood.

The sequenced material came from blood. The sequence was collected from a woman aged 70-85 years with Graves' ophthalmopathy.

The CDR3 DNA sequence: TGTGCCAGCAGGCCGCGGGGATTCGGCCCCGATGGCTACACCTTC. It encodes CASRPRGFGPDGYTF. J is TRBJ1-2 and V is TRBV6-4; D gene ambiguous. CDR3 length: 15 residues. V lost 6 bases and J lost 6, with 20 bases in between. The germline gives CDR1 MRHNA, CDR2 SNTAGT.